Following are 18 T cell receptor beta chains from one sample sequenced in a study of T cell changes during pregnancy in multiple sclerosis. Sequencing used immunoSEQ multiplex PCR; TCRdb keeps in-frame clones, though not all of them. The sample carries 45,000 to 70,000 clones, around 93% recorded once. Sequenced here: CD4+ T cells from peripheral blood mononuclear cells, sampled after pregnancy. Source of these receptors: a female donor with multiple sclerosis, enrolled in a pregnancy study.

The V call is TRBV7-3, the J call TRBJ2-2, with TRBD2 matching over 14 bases. The V and J ends lost 5 bases and 7 bases, in that order; junction bases with no gene match: 12. Germline CDR1 and CDR2: SGHTA and FQGTGA. The CDR3 contains 18 residues. CDR3 coding DNA: TGTGCCAGCAGCCCGGGCAGACTAGCGGGGGGGCAGAGCGGGGAGCTGTTTTTT. This gives the protein CASSPGRLAGGQSGELFF.

This chain links TRBV4-1 with TRBJ2-4; D is perhaps TRBD2 (5 bases). The CDR3 loop spans 15 amino acids. CDR1 is MGHRA and CDR2 is YSYEKL in the germline V gene. V lost 1 base, J lost 0 bases, and 7 bases lay in between. The CDR3 region has the DNA TGCGCCAGCAGCCAAGTCGGACTAGCCAAAAACATTCAGTACTTC. It encodes CASSQVGLAKNIQYF.

The chain uses TRBV14 and TRBJ2-7; 9 bases agree with TRBD1. The CDR3 loop spans 15 amino acids. Germline V lookup: CDR1 SGHDN, CDR2 FVKESK. Unmatched junction bases numbered 6, after V lost 4 bases and J lost 2 bases. The CDR3 loop is CASSLPGTGTYEQYF. Written as DNA, the CDR3 is TGTGCCAGCAGCCTCCCCGGGACAGGGACCTACGAGCAGTACTTC.

J is TRBJ2-2 and V is TRBV18; D call uncertain. From germline, CDR1 is KGHSH and CDR2 LQKENI. V shed 1 base and J shed 1 base, with 13 bases lying between them. This CDR3 has 17 amino acids. The CDR3 DNA reads as TGTGCCAGCTCACCACTAACAAACCAAAGGAACACCGGGGAGCTGTTTTTT. Protein: CASSPLTNQRNTGELFF.

The V call is TRBV27, the J call TRBJ2-3, with 7 bases identical to TRBD1. This CDR3 contains 13 residues. Losses at the gene ends were 3 bases for V and 14 bases for J; bases not matched to a gene: 11. CDR1 is MNHEY, CDR2 SMNVEV, per germline (reference sequence). The CDR3 DNA reads as TGTGCCAGCAGTTTTCGATGGGACAGCACGGTGTATTTT. Translating gives CASSFRWDSTVYF.

In DNA form, the CDR3 reads TGTGCCAGCTTTACGGGGGGGTCAAAATGGAACACTGAAGCTTTCTTT. Translated: CASFTGGSKWNTEAFF. This sequence joins TRBV18 and TRBJ1-1, with a tentative D call TRBD1 (5 bases). The germline V and J ends were trimmed by 7 bases and 1 base, with 19 bases remaining between them. This CDR3 comprises 16 residues. The germline CDR1 and CDR2 sequences are KGHSH and LQKENI. Complete variable domain (other parts from reference TRBV18 and TRBJ1-1): NAGVMQNPRHLVRRRGQEARLRCSPMKGHSHVYWYRQLPEEGLKFMVYLQKENIIDESGMPKERFSAEFPKEGPSILRIQQVVRGDSAAYFCASFTGGSKWNTEAFFGQGTRLTVV.

V usage is TRBV6-4 and J usage is TRBJ1-6; D possibly corresponds to TRBD1 (5 bases). This CDR3 spans 15 amino acids. V lost 2 bases and J lost 9, with 14 bases in between. Germline CDR1 is MRHNA and CDR2 is SNTAGT. As DNA, the CDR3 is TGTGCCAGCAGTGACCAGGCAGTTAGGGGTTCACCCCTCCACTTT. It encodes CASSDQAVRGSPLHF.

The chain combines TRBV7-3 with TRBJ2-1; TRBD1 matches 7 bases. This CDR3 comprises 14 residues. The germline gives CDR1 SGHTA, CDR2 FQGTGA. The trim removed 4 bases at V and 15 bases at J, leaving 15 bases unmatched. The DNA for the CDR3 is TGTGCCAGCAGCTCAATCCCGGCAACGACAGGGCGGTTCTTC. It translates to CASSSIPATTGRFF. Looking up the rest from reference TRBV7-3 and TRBJ2-1 gives the full variable domain: GAGVSQTPSNKVTEKGKYVELRCDPISGHTALYWYRQSLGQGPEFLIYFQGTGAADDSGLPNDRFFAVRPEGSVSTLKIQRTERGDSAVYLCASSSIPATTGRFFGPGTRLTVL.

The genes are TRBV10-1 and TRBJ1-6; 7 nucleotides match TRBD1. J gave up 0 bases and V 8 bases, and 13 bases lay outside the gene matches. CDR3 length: 18 residues. CDR1 and CDR2 (germline): WNHNN, SYGVQD (reference sequence). CDR3 nucleotide sequence: TGCGCCAGCGAACAGGGGTACCCCCCTAGCTCCTATAATTCACCCCTCCACTTT. This translates into CASEQGYPPSSYNSPLHF.

This clone was recorded once. The rearrangement joins TRBV19 to TRBJ2-5, with 12 bases fitting TRBD2. The CDR3 spans 16 residues. V was pared by 8 bases and J by 5 bases, with 12 bases of the junction left unmatched. Per the germline V gene, CDR1 is LNHDA and CDR2 is SQIVND (reference sequence). The CDR3 DNA follows: TGTGCCAGTTCACGGCTAGCGGGGGGGCAAGTTGAGACCCAGTACTTC. This encodes CASSRLAGGQVETQYF.

The chain combines TRBV6-5 with TRBJ2-2; D is unresolved. The CDR3 spans 13 residues. V was shortened by 2 bases and J by 2 bases, with 3 bases between the two germline ends. The V gene's germline CDR1 is MNHEY and CDR2 SVGAGI. This chain's CDR3 is CASSYQNTGELFF. The DNA of the CDR3 is TGTGCCAGCAGTTACCAAAACACCGGGGAGCTGTTTTTT.

As regards this clone: The germline gene is not matched at one end of the junction; a read error may be the cause. The J gene is TRBJ1-2, the V gene TRBV27; tentatively, D is TRBD1 (6 bases). This CDR3 has 12 amino acids. CDR1 MNHEY and CDR2 SMNVEV come from the germline V gene (reference sequence). CDR3 protein: CASRPLAGGWAF. The CDR3 region has the DNA TGTGCCAGCAGACCCTTAGCGGGGGGCTGGGCCTTC.

The V and J genes are TRBV30 and TRBJ1-3; TRBD1 might be the D (5 bases). Looked up from germline, CDR1 is GTSNPN and CDR2 is SVGIG (reference sequence). The germline V and J ends were trimmed by 5 bases and 0 bases, with 11 bases remaining between them. This CDR3 contains 14 residues. The chain's CDR3 is CAWEQESSGNTIYF. Written as DNA, the CDR3 is TGTGCCTGGGAACAGGAGAGCTCTGGAAACACCATATATTTT.

This chain links TRBV7-3 with TRBJ1-2; 7 bases line up with TRBD1. CDR3 length equals 15 residues. Germline V CDR1 and CDR2: SGHTA, FQGTGA. The ends lost 5 bases at V and 7 bases at J; junction bases unmatched: 13. DNA for the CDR3: TGTGCCAGCAGCCCGAAGGGGACAGTAACAAGTGGCTACACCTTC. This codes for CASSPKGTVTSGYTF.

The gene calls are TRBV5-6 and TRBJ2-2; 7 nucleotides line up with TRBD1. The length of the CDR3 is 16 residues. V gave up 3 bases and J gave up 9 bases; unmatched junction bases: 14. Germline lookup yields CDR1 SGHDT and CDR2 YYEEEE. CDR3 sequence reads: CASSSPGTARPRELFF. For the CDR3, the DNA is TGTGCCAGCAGCTCCCCCGGGACAGCCCGCCCCAGGGAGCTGTTTTTT.

The rearrangement joins TRBV18 to TRBJ1-6; D not resolved. Germline V gene data show CDR1 as KGHSH and CDR2 as LQKENI. Trimming pared 6 bases from V and 9 bases from J, leaving 18 bases between. This CDR3 has 15 residues. The CDR3 region has the DNA TGTGCCAGCTCGGTGGATGAGGTGGAGGGTTCACCCCTCCACTTT. Its protein product is CASSVDEVEGSPLHF.

The table lists this clone with a few counts. The chain combines TRBV7-2 with TRBJ2-7, with a possible D match to TRBD2 (5 bases). The V gene lost 5 bases and the J gene lost 2 bases, with 10 bases spanning the gap. This CDR3 comprises 13 residues. The germline CDR1 and CDR2 sequences are SGHTA and FQGNSA. CDR3 protein: CASSLGVPYEQYF. The CDR3 DNA follows: TGTGCCAGCAGCCTCGGGGTGCCCTACGAGCAGTACTTC.

The chain combines TRBV7-8 with TRBJ2-5, with 10 bases matching TRBD2. CDR3 length: 18 amino acids. The germline gives CDR1 SGHVS, CDR2 FQNEAQ. The V and J ends lost 3 bases and 1 base, in that order; junction bases with no gene match: 11. CDR3: CASSFGMIAGGIQETQYF. The CDR3, as DNA: TGTGCCAGCAGCTTTGGGATGATAGCGGGGGGTATCCAAGAGACCCAGTACTTC.